These 19 T cell receptor beta chains were all obtained from the same sample, sequenced in a study of OX40 agonist ivuxolimab in advanced cancers. Libraries were prepared by immunoSEQ multiplex PCR; TCRdb keeps only in-frame clonotypes and omits some of them. The table lists roughly 86,000 clones, around nine tenths of them singletons. The sequenced sample was CD4+ or CD8+ T cells sorted from blood, obtained in a trial of the OX40 agonist ivuxolimab. The receptors come from an adult with an advanced solid tumor such as melanoma, head and neck, liver or kidney cancer.

In DNA, the CDR3 is TGTGCCAGCAGTTTTCTCTACAGGGGGCTCAAAAACATTCAGTACTTC. Protein sequence: CASSFLYRGLKNIQYF. This chain joins TRBV27 and TRBJ2-4, with 9 bases matching TRBD1. The CDR3 runs 16 residues. Germline V gene lookup returns CDR1 MNHEY and CDR2 SMNVEV (reference sequence). Trimming took 3 bases from V and 3 from J; bases not matched to a gene: 6.

The table lists this clone with a few counts. The V and J genes are TRBV28 and TRBJ1-2; D unclear. Germline V gene lookup returns CDR1 MDHEN and CDR2 SYDVKM. V lost 5 bases, J lost 8 bases, and 12 bases lay in between. The CDR3 length is 12 residues. In DNA, the CDR3 is TGTGCCAGCAGTCCCCCGGGTTACGGCTACACCTTC. This encodes CASSPPGYGYTF.

V and J are TRBV11-2 and TRBJ1-1; D perhaps matches TRBD1 (5 bases). In germline, CDR1 is SGHAT, CDR2 FQNNGV. V was shortened by 5 bases and J by 0 bases, with 19 bases between the two germline ends. This CDR3 has 17 residues. The CDR3 is CASSLPPWGRVNTEAFF. In nucleotides, the CDR3 is TGTGCCAGCAGCCTACCCCCCTGGGGCAGAGTGAACACTGAAGCTTTCTTT.

The genes are TRBV5-1 and TRBJ1-2; D perhaps matches TRBD1 (5 bases). The germline CDR1 and CDR2 sequences are SGHRS and YFSETQ. The V gene lost 4 bases and the J gene lost 0 bases, with 13 bases spanning the gap. The CDR3 consists of 15 residues. CDR3 sequence: CASSPVWGSNYGYTF. As DNA, the CDR3 is TGCGCCAGCAGCCCCGTATGGGGGTCTAACTATGGCTACACCTTC.

The rearrangement uses TRBV11-2 and TRBJ2-5; D might be TRBD1 or TRBD2, each matching 5 bases. Trimming shortened V by 5 bases and J by 4 bases, and 14 bases separated the two germline ends. The CDR3 spans 14 residues. Per germline, CDR1 SGHAT and CDR2 FQNNGV. CDR3 DNA: TGTGCCAGCAGCCTGGGACGGTCCGGAGAGACCCAGTACTTC. Translation: CASSLGRSGETQYF.

The J gene is TRBJ2-7, the V gene TRBV7-2, with 11 bases that match TRBD2. This CDR3 region has 15 residues. The germline gives CDR1 SGHTA, CDR2 FQGNSA. Losses at the gene ends were 0 bases for V and 5 bases for J; bases not matched to a gene: 3. CDR3 DNA sequence: TGTGCCAGCAGCTTAGCTCTTAGCGGGAGGGACGAGCAGTACTTC. This translates into CASSLALSGRDEQYF.

This clone was recorded once. The rearrangement uses TRBV12-5 and TRBJ2-3; D remains unclear. Deletions cut 5 bases from V and 4 bases from J, with 10 bases between. This CDR3 spans 13 amino acids. Germline V CDR1 and CDR2: LGHNT, FRNRAP. CDR3 nucleotides: TGTGCTAGTGGTATTTCTTGGGCAGATACGCAGTATTTT. Translation gives CASGISWADTQYF.

The chain uses TRBV19 and TRBJ1-5; maybe TRBD1 (5 bases). Germline V gene data show CDR1 as LNHDA and CDR2 as SQIVND (reference sequence). V gave up 3 bases and J gave up 2 bases, with 8 bases separating them. The CDR3 length is 14 residues. The CDR3 sequence: CASSMVGGNQPQHF. In DNA form, the CDR3 reads TGTGCCAGTAGTATGGTGGGGGGCAATCAGCCCCAGCATTTT.

The V and J genes are TRBV6-5 and TRBJ2-7; TRBD1 might be the D (6 bases). V was cut by 5 bases and J by 10 bases, with 12 bases left in between. Germline assignment: CDR1 MNHEY and CDR2 SVGAGI. This CDR3 contains 11 residues. Here the CDR3 reads CASSQNRDQYF. The CDR3 DNA sequence: TGTGCCAGCAGTCAGAACAGGGACCAGTACTTC.

This CDR3 reads CAISLISWESGGTQYF. The DNA of the CDR3 is TGTGCCATCAGCCTGATTTCGTGGGAGTCCGGGGGTACGCAGTATTTT. The chain has TRBV10-3 and TRBJ2-3, with D maybe TRBD2 (6 bases). V lost 6 bases and J lost 8, with 24 bases in between. The germline gives CDR1 ENHRY, CDR2 SYGVKD. The CDR3 covers 16 residues.

This chain connects TRBV27 to TRBJ1-6; 8 nucleotides line up with TRBD1. In germline, CDR1 is MNHEY, CDR2 SMNVEV (reference sequence). The CDR3 sequence is 21 residues long. J gave up 0 bases and V 4 bases, and 17 bases lay outside the gene matches. For the CDR3, the DNA is TGTGCCAGCAGTTCGCCCGGACAGGGCCGTCCGTGGAGCTCCTATAATTCACCCCTCCACTTT. This codes for CASSSPGQGRPWSSYNSPLHF.

As regards this clone: Within the sample, other DNA sequences also encode this same CDR3. The J gene is TRBJ2-7, the V gene TRBV27, with 7 nucleotides matching TRBD1. Germline V gene sequence: CDR1 MNHEY, CDR2 SMNVEV (reference sequence). The V gene end was trimmed by 6 bases and the J gene end by 4 bases; junction bases not matched to a gene: 18. CDR3 length: 17 amino acids. CDR3 residues: CASSRDSRVTTRYEQYF. The CDR3, as DNA: TGTGCCAGCAGCCGGGACAGCCGGGTTACGACACGATACGAGCAGTACTTC.

This chain uses TRBV5-1 with TRBJ2-5; possible D gene TRBD1, 6 bases. This CDR3 is 15 amino acids long. Germline loops: CDR1 SGHRS, CDR2 YFSETQ. V was shortened by 5 bases and J by 4 bases, with 18 bases between the two germline ends. CDR3 in DNA: TGCGCCAGCAGGGGGGAATACAGGGAGAGAGAGACCCAGTACTTC. Translating gives CASRGEYRERETQYF.

The chain employs TRBV29-1 and TRBJ1-4, with 7 bases lining up with TRBD1. This CDR3 has 12 amino acids. Germline V gene lookup returns CDR1 SQVTM and CDR2 ANQGSEA. The trim removed 7 bases at V and 5 bases at J, leaving 4 bases unmatched. CDR3 DNA sequence: TGCAGCGCCGGGACAGCAAATGAAAAACTGTTTTTT. Translated: CSAGTANEKLFF.

This chain links TRBV19 with TRBJ1-5; D remains unclear. Trimming cost V 4 bases and J 0 bases, with 10 bases left between them. The CDR3 covers 15 residues. Germline CDR1 reads LNHDA; CDR2 reads SQIVND (reference sequence). As DNA, the CDR3 is TGTGCCAGTAGTAGGCTGCCCAATAGCAATCAGCCCCAGCATTTT. It specifies CASSRLPNSNQPQHF.

The table lists this clone with a count of one. The chain's CDR3 is CASSLLPRDTQYF. In DNA form, the CDR3 reads TGTGCCAGCAGCCTACTACCTAGAGATACGCAGTATTTT. V usage is TRBV7-6 and J usage is TRBJ2-3; D call uncertain. This CDR3 is built from 13 residues. V was shortened by 5 bases and J by 5 bases, with 11 bases between the two germline ends. Germline CDR1 SGHVS, CDR2 FNYEAQ.

The chain combines TRBV7-2 with TRBJ2-1; TRBD2 matches 9 bases. Trimming cost V 6 bases and J 2 bases; bases outside gene matches: 5. In germline, CDR1 is SGHTA, CDR2 FQGNSA. CDR3 length: 15 amino acids. CDR3 nucleotide sequence: TGTGCCAGCAGTCGGGCGGGGGGGACCTACAATGAGCAGTTCTTC. As protein: CASSRAGGTYNEQFF. The entire variable domain, with the rest obtained from reference TRBV7-2 and TRBJ2-1, is as follows: GAGVSQSPSNKVTEKGKDVELRCDPISGHTALYWYRQSLGQGLEFLIYFQGNSAPDKSGLPSDRFSAERTGGSVSTLTIQRTQQEDSAVYLCASSRAGGTYNEQFFGPGTRLTVL.

This rearrangement joins TRBV18 to TRBJ2-5, with D maybe TRBD2 (5 bases). From germline, CDR1 is KGHSH and CDR2 LQKENI. This CDR3 is 11 amino acids long. Between the trimmed V and J ends, which lost 6 bases and 7 bases, there was a span of 9 bases. CDR3 residues: CASSPAGTQYF. The CDR3 bases are TGTGCCAGCTCCCCGGCGGGGACCCAGTACTTC.

The chain links TRBV2 to TRBJ2-7, with TRBD1 as a possible D gene (5 bases). Trimming took off 1 base at V and 9 bases at J, with 16 bases between the two ends. There are 14 residues in the CDR3. Looked up from germline, CDR1 is SNHLY and CDR2 is FYNNEI. In DNA form, the CDR3 reads TGTGCCAGCAGTGAAGGAGGCCAGGGATTGGTGCAGTACTTC. It codes for CASSEGGQGLVQYF.